This entry features one T cell receptor beta chain sequence. The antigen is unknown. cDNA synthesis used the whole RNA isolate, giving expressed TCRB sequences. Profiling relied on immunoSEQ multiplex PCR, and the TCRdb table lists in-frame clones only, not all of them. The repertoire consists of hundreds of thousands of clones, with around an eighth occurring once and the leading ten covering less than 0.025%. All sorted populations exceeded 95% purity. This CDR3 region has 15 residues. Trimming removed 3 bases at V and 6 bases at J, with 12 bases between. CDR1 and CDR2 from the germline V gene are SGHDN and FVKESK. The data derive from a study of beta chain features in type 1 diabetes. Study results and caveats: Researchers cautioned that cDNA sequencing could over-represent cells with high TCR expression. TCRB CDR3s were moderately but significantly shorter in Type 1 diabetes patients in all four CD4+ subsets. Junctions at VDJ sites from type 1 diabetes patients had fewer insertions and more deletions.

V and J are TRBV14 and TRBJ1-6; a possible D gene is TRBD1 (5 bases). The sequencing input was naive CD4+ T cells from blood. The receptor was isolated from a man aged 18 to 35 with type 1 diabetes. CDR3 DNA sequence: TGTGCCAGCAGCCACCTCCGGGACGGTAATTCACCCCTCCACTTT. This codes for CASSHLRDGNSPLHF.